A single TCR beta chain is shown here with its context. These data belong to a study of blood T cell repertoires in COVID-19. The table came from immunoSEQ multiplex PCR; TCRdb's copy has only in-frame clones and leaves some out. The sample lists 250,000 to 300,000 clones; approximately 85% were seen once. This sequence was found in a woman aged 45-65 years who had recovered from COVID-19. Input material: PBMCs or T cells enriched from blood (not recorded which).

The CDR3, as DNA: TGTGCCAGTAGTATAACCGGGACAGATGGTGGCTACACCTTC. This translates into CASSITGTDGGYTF. The V and J genes are TRBV19 and TRBJ1-2; 7 nucleotides match TRBD1. Looked up from germline, CDR1 is LNHDA and CDR2 is SQIVND (reference sequence). The ends lost 2 bases at V and 7 bases at J; junction bases unmatched: 7. This CDR3 is 14 amino acids long. Variable domain in full (rest from reference TRBV19 and TRBJ1-2): DGGITQSPKYLFRKEGQNVTLSCEQNLNHDAMYWYRQDPGQGLRLIYYSQIVNDFQKGDIAEGYSVSREKKESFPLTVTSAQKNPTAFYLCASSITGTDGGYTFGSGTRLTVV.